Following are 8 T cell receptor beta chains from one sample sequenced in a study of response to subunit inactivated influenza vaccine. MiXCR, run by TCRdb on the RT-PCR reads, gives a single entry per CDR3 protein. The repertoire holds more than 400,000 distinct CDR3 sequences, with about 10% as singletons. This specimen consisted of PBMCs from blood, obtained 45 days after vaccination. The receptors were sampled from a man between 45 and 60 years old who received an inactivated influenza vaccine.

V and J are TRBV12-3 or TRBV12-4 and TRBJ2-7; D remains unclear. V was shortened by 4 bases and J by 3 bases, with 13 bases between the two germline ends. This CDR3 contains 14 residues. The CDR3 reads CASSSSLRVYEQYF. DNA for the CDR3: TGTGCCAGCAGTTCGTCACTGAGAGTCTACGAGCAGTACTTC.

This clonotype was recorded at least ten times. The chain uses TRBV15 and TRBJ2-1, with 8 bases fitting TRBD2. Germline trimming cut 4 bases from V and 5 bases from J; bases unmatched to any gene: 7. Germline V CDR1 and CDR2: LNHNV, YYDKDF (reference sequence). The CDR3 covers 15 residues. The CDR3 loop reads CATSTLAGLNNEQFF. Here the CDR3 DNA reads TGTGCCACCAGCACCCTAGCGGGCCTTAACAATGAGCAGTTCTTC.

This clonotype was seen a single time. The chain combines TRBV7-2 with TRBJ2-7; a possible D gene is TRBD2 (5 bases). Germline V gene data show CDR1 as SGHTA and CDR2 as FQGNSA. The germline V and J ends were trimmed by 0 bases and 6 bases, with 21 bases remaining between them. There are 17 residues in the CDR3. In DNA, the CDR3 is TGTGCCAGCAGCTTAGCGTTTGGAGGACCAAATAAGGCCGAGCAGTACTTC. Its protein is CASSLAFGGPNKAEQYF.

The chain uses TRBV15 and TRBJ2-5, with D possibly matching TRBD1 (5 bases). CDR1 is LNHNV, CDR2 YYDKDF, per germline (reference sequence). This CDR3 is 12 amino acids long. V was pared by 1 base and J by 13 bases, with 13 bases between. The CDR3 DNA follows: TGTGCCACCAGCAGAGTACCAGGGTATGGGTACTTC. It yields the protein CATSRVPGYGYF.

The chain couples TRBV20-1 to TRBJ2-1, with 7 nucleotides matching TRBD1. This CDR3 has 15 residues. Germline V gene sequence: CDR1 DFQATT, CDR2 SNEGSKA (reference sequence). With 5 bases clipped from V and 5 bases from J, the junction kept 12 bases outside the gene matches. This chain's CDR3 is CSAHNRGEKNNEQFF. In DNA form, the CDR3 reads TGCAGTGCTCATAACAGGGGTGAGAAAAACAATGAGCAGTTCTTC.

The CDR3 DNA is TGCAGTGCTAGTTGGTTAGCGGGGAACACAGATACGCAGTATTTT. Translation: CSASWLAGNTDTQYF. The rearrangement joins TRBV20-1 to TRBJ2-3, with TRBD2 matching 8 bases. CDR1 is DFQATT, CDR2 SNEGSKA, per germline (reference sequence). V dropped 3 bases and J dropped 2; count of bases not matched to a gene: 7. This CDR3 is 15 amino acids long.

This chain uses TRBV9 with TRBJ2-1; D may correspond to TRBD1 or TRBD2 (5 bases each). V was shortened by 3 bases and J by 0 bases, with 22 bases between the two germline ends. Germline loops: CDR1 SGDLS, CDR2 YYNGEE. CDR3 length: 19 residues. The CDR3 protein is CASSEYTTGTRSSYNEQFF. Written as DNA, the CDR3 is TGTGCCAGCAGCGAATATACCACCGGGACCCGAAGCTCCTACAATGAGCAGTTCTTC.

This clonotype was seen a handful of times. The genes are TRBV6-1 and TRBJ1-2; tentative D call: TRBD1 (6 bases). The CDR3 has 13 residues. Germline CDR1 reads MNHNS; CDR2 reads SASEGT. The V end was cut by 6 bases, the J end by 5 bases, with 13 bases between. Here the CDR3 reads CASRTTGEYGYTF. CDR3 sequence (DNA): TGTGCCAGCAGGACGACAGGAGAGTATGGCTACACCTTC.